The rows below give T cell receptor beta chains drawn from one sample of a study of T cells in Graves' hyperthyroidism and ophthalmopathy. TCRdb ran MiXCR on the multiplex PCR reads and lists one entry per CDR3 protein. The sample lists about 270,000 distinct CDR3 sequences; 25% were seen once. The sequenced material came from blood. These receptors were obtained from a man aged 40-50 years with Graves' hyperthyroidism that later progressed to Graves' ophthalmopathy. Both conserved end residues are part of each CDR3. Each record gives: V gene, CDR3 protein.

>TRBV5-1
CASSPGDLGLAGVSYEQYF
>TRBV28
CAVSGNTIYF
>TRBV28
CASNPLPQNTEAFF
>TRBV6-5
CASSSLLAGVYEQYF
>TRBV28
CASTRQGGTGELFF
>TRBV7-2
CASSGQISNQPQHF
>TRBV10-3
CAISGGTGDEETQYF
>TRBV25-1
CASSDEIRGVTEAFF
>TRBV11-2
CASSLEGFGNSPLHF
>TRBV12-3/TRBV12-4
CASTGTGGFRNTEAFF
>TRBV20-1
CSASAHTEAFF
>TRBV9
CASSVDGSLLTGAKNIQYF
>TRBV20-1
CSARGDTASNYGYTF
>TRBV11-2
CASSLTSGEQYF
>TRBV20-1
CSARERQGGSPLHF
>TRBV5-1
CASSLGQGAHQPQHF
>TRBV4-1
CASSQAPLEAEIYEQYF
>TRBV4-1
CASSRGESPLHF
>TRBV6-1
CASSSRTSGRETQYF
>TRBV6-1
CASSEWRGAGANVLTF
>TRBV12-3/TRBV12-4
CASGTLGGQGSYEQYF
>TRBV6-1
CASSETVRYTF
>TRBV6-2/TRBV6-3
CASSYTGGRTYEQYF
>TRBV10-2
CASSEGQSYNSPLHF
>TRBV7-9
CASKGTGNNEKLFF
>TRBV7-8
CASSLADFGNTIYF
>TRBV20-1
CSARDYYTASGSQETQYF
>TRBV6-4
CASSKRTNRDKFTDTQYF
>TRBV6-2/TRBV6-3
CASRDTGAEEPQHF
>TRBV9
CASTRGDPAGETQYF
>TRBV27
CASSLSTWDREGDRGNQPQHF
>TRBV6-1
CASEVRSNQPQHF
>TRBV20-1
CSARVQNTEAFF
>TRBV27
CASRFQGGNQPQHF
>TRBV3-1
CASSQDPGVYSGNTIYF
>TRBV11-2
CASSLGRARWEQYF
>TRBV10-1
CASSEVQGANEQYF
>TRBV10-3
CAISESTGQVETQYF
>TRBV2
CASSPRQALNTEAFF
>TRBV29-1
CSVGPGTGVSYEQYF
>TRBV7-2
CASSRTGDQETQYF
>TRBV6-5
CASSYSKLAGNEQYF
>TRBV6-5
CASSYSYGGGEQYF
>TRBV24-1
CATSDSQGGSSQPQHF
>TRBV25-1
CASGGRQETQYF
>TRBV7-2
CAKTGLNTEAFF
>TRBV28
CASINPSGADTQYF
>TRBV3-1
CASSQVSGWNTEAFF
>TRBV6-1
CASSQWGAGKNYGYTF